One and the same sample provided the 18 T cell receptor beta chains below, sequenced in a study of cytomegalovirus exposure and HLA in healthy donors. Both 60 Vbeta primers and 13 Jbeta primers went into the PCR. Produced via immunoSEQ multiplex PCR; TCRdb's table is partial and in-frame only. The profile shows fewer than 90,000 clones, roughly 80% of them singletons. The sample consisted of PBMCs. These receptors all stem from a woman between 40 and 55 years old in good health and CMV-seropositive.

V and J are TRBV2 and TRBJ2-5, with TRBD2 as a possible D gene (6 bases). Trimming stripped 3 bases from V and 0 bases from J, with 11 bases between. Per germline, CDR1 SNHLY and CDR2 FYNNEI. This CDR3 region has 15 residues. The CDR3 loop is CASSEDRLDQETQYF. The CDR3 bases are TGTGCCAGCAGTGAGGACCGACTAGACCAAGAGACCCAGTACTTC.

V and J are TRBV19 and TRBJ2-7; D is possibly TRBD2 (5 bases). This CDR3 is built from 14 residues. CDR1 and CDR2 (germline): LNHDA, SQIVND (reference sequence). Trimming removed 5 bases at V and 3 bases at J, with 14 bases between. The DNA of the CDR3 is TGTGCCAGTAGTCTACCGGGATCAGGCTACGAGCAGTACTTC. It translates to CASSLPGSGYEQYF.

The rearrangement uses TRBV5-6 and TRBJ2-5, with a weak D call TRBD1 (6 bases). V was trimmed by 4 bases and J by 6 bases, leaving 16 bases between them. The CDR3 contains 14 residues. From germline, CDR1 is SGHDT and CDR2 YYEEEE. The CDR3 here is CASSRTEDGQTQYF. In nucleotides, the CDR3 is TGTGCCAGCAGCCGGACAGAGGATGGACAGACCCAGTACTTC.

In this sample, this clone turned up a few times. The chain carries TRBV19 and TRBJ1-1, with D unresolved. The CDR3 contains 13 residues. V dropped 1 base and J dropped 2 bases, with 5 bases sitting between them. Germline V gives CDR1 LNHDA, CDR2 SQIVND (reference sequence). CDR3 sequence (DNA): TGTGCCAGTAGTATAGGGCCCAACACTGAAGCTTTCTTT. This translates into CASSIGPNTEAFF.

This clone was seen a handful of times. V and J are TRBV9 and TRBJ1-3; D may be TRBD1 (5 bases). Trimming left V 0 bases short and J 1 base short, with 11 bases between. The CDR3 is 16 amino acids. The V gene's germline CDR1 is SGDLS and CDR2 YYNGEE. As DNA, the CDR3 is TGTGCCAGCAGCGTAGGGGGCAGACAATCTGGAAACACCATATATTTT. As protein: CASSVGGRQSGNTIYF.

This clone was detected only a few times. CDR3 nucleotide sequence: TGTGCCAGCAGTGAAACTATGCCCCGATATCTCGATACTGAAGCTTTCTTT. This sequence encodes CASSETMPRYLDTEAFF. The genes are TRBV6-1 and TRBJ1-1; D unresolved. V lost 2 bases, J lost 5 bases, and 21 bases lay in between. The CDR3 has 17 residues. CDR1 and CDR2 from the germline V gene are MNHNS and SASEGT.

This clone was recorded a few times. J is TRBJ1-1 and V is TRBV4-3, with 8 bases fitting TRBD1. The CDR3 is made up of 13 amino acids. The ends lost 1 base at V and 11 bases at J; junction bases unmatched: 6. Germline V gene lookup returns CDR1 LGHNA and CDR2 YSLEER. The CDR3 DNA is TGCGCCAGCAGCCAAGTTCAGGGGGCTTTCGCTTTCTTT. Its protein product is CASSQVQGAFAFF.

The V gene is TRBV18, the J gene TRBJ2-7, with a tentative D call TRBD1 (6 bases). V was pared by 2 bases and J by 3 bases, with 14 bases between. CDR1 and CDR2 (germline): KGHSH, LQKENI. The CDR3 is made up of 15 amino acids. CDR3 sequence: CASSPDARGFYEQYF. The CDR3 coding sequence is TGTGCCAGCTCACCAGATGCCAGGGGTTTCTACGAGCAGTACTTC.

This chain connects TRBV19 to TRBJ1-6; D is ambiguous. Trimming removed 7 bases from V and 0 bases from J, with 16 bases in between. The CDR3 length is 17 residues. Germline-derived CDR1 and CDR2 are LNHDA and SQIVND (reference sequence). The CDR3 here is CASTPGGRSSYNSPLHF. The DNA of the CDR3 is TGTGCCAGTACCCCGGGAGGCAGAAGCTCCTATAATTCACCCCTCCACTTT.

Notes on this clone: Sequence at one end of the junction differs from germline and may be a read error. The CDR3 sequence is CASSRVGRGLLGKTQYF. The CDR3 nucleotides are TGTGCTAGCAGCCGGGTGGGGCGGGGGCTCCTAGGGAAGACCCAGTACTTC. V usage is TRBV7-7 and J usage is TRBJ2-5, with a possible D match to TRBD2 (7 bases). The CDR3 has 17 residues. CDR1 and CDR2 (germline): SSHAT, FNYEAQ (reference sequence).

V gene TRBV4-1 combines with J gene TRBJ1-2, with 7 bases that match TRBD1. Germline CDR1 and CDR2: MGHRA and YSYEKL. V dropped 0 bases and J dropped 4; count of bases not matched to a gene: 11. The CDR3 covers 17 residues. The CDR3: CASSQDGDRGRVYGYTF. CDR3 nucleotide sequence: TGCGCCAGCAGCCAAGATGGGGACAGAGGGCGCGTCTATGGCTACACCTTC.

The chain carries TRBV18 and TRBJ2-7, with 10 bases that match TRBD1. The length of the CDR3 is 15 residues. The germline gives CDR1 KGHSH, CDR2 LQKENI. V dropped 3 bases and J dropped 6; count of bases not matched to a gene: 8. CDR3 sequence reads: CASSPFRQGASEQYF. The CDR3 DNA follows: TGTGCCAGCTCACCCTTTCGACAGGGGGCGAGCGAGCAGTACTTC.

The gene calls are TRBV6-6 and TRBJ1-1, with a tentative D call TRBD1 (5 bases). This CDR3 comprises 14 residues. CDR1 is MNHNY and CDR2 is SVGAGI in the germline V gene (reference sequence). The V end was cut by 8 bases, the J end by 0 bases, with 13 bases between. This CDR3 reads CASRGGVMNTEAFF. The DNA for the CDR3 is TGTGCCAGCCGGGGGGGGGTGATGAACACTGAAGCTTTCTTT.

The V and J genes are TRBV19 and TRBJ1-5; D is uncertain. V lost 6 bases and J 1 base, leaving 13 bases between the germline ends. CDR1 is LNHDA, CDR2 SQIVND, per germline (reference sequence). This CDR3 is 15 amino acids long. DNA for the CDR3: TGTGCCAGTAGGGCAAGCCAAGCGAGCAATCAGCCCCAGCATTTT. It specifies CASRASQASNQPQHF.

This clone has only a few counts. The V call is TRBV7-9, the J call TRBJ2-5; 8 bases agree with TRBD2. The CDR3 runs to 15 residues. The trim removed 3 bases at V and 4 bases at J, leaving 7 bases unmatched. Germline CDR1 SEHNR, CDR2 FQNEAQ (reference sequence). CDR3 residues: CASSFTAGGPETQYF. In nucleotides, the CDR3 is TGTGCCAGCAGCTTTACGGCGGGGGGACCAGAGACCCAGTACTTC.

The chain joins TRBV6-5 to TRBJ2-5, with D maybe TRBD1 (5 bases). Between the trimmed V and J ends, which lost 0 bases and 7 bases, there was a span of 12 bases. This CDR3 has 14 residues. Germline values: CDR1 MNHEY, CDR2 SVGAGI. The CDR3 nucleotides read TGTGCCAGCAGTTACTCGAACAGGTTGGGGACCCAGTACTTC. It encodes CASSYSNRLGTQYF.

The chain carries TRBV16 and TRBJ2-4; 9 nucleotides match TRBD1. The V gene's germline CDR1 is KGHSY and CDR2 FQNENV. J lost 7 bases, V lost 4 bases, and 5 bases had no gene match. This CDR3 spans 14 amino acids. CDR3 DNA sequence: TGTGCCAGCAGCCCCCGGGACAGGGCTAACATTCAGTACTTC. Translating it yields CASSPRDRANIQYF.

V usage is TRBV10-1 and J usage is TRBJ2-7; 12 bases are a match to TRBD1. The trim removed 4 bases at V and 7 bases at J, leaving 8 bases unmatched. The germline V gene has CDR1 WNHNN and CDR2 SYGVQD (reference sequence). This CDR3 is built from 15 residues. CDR3 protein: CASSVGTGGAGEQYF. The CDR3 coding sequence is TGCGCCAGCAGTGTTGGGACAGGGGGCGCGGGGGAGCAGTACTTC.